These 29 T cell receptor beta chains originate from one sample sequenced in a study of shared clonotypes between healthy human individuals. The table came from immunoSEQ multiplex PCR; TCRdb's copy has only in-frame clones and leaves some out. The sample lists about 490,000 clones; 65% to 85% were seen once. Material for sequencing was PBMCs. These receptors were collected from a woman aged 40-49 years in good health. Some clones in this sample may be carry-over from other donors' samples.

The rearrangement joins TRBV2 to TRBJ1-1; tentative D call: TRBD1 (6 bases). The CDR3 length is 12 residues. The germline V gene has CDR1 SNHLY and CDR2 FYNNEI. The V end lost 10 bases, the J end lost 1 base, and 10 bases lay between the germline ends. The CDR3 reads CATRTANTEAFF. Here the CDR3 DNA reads TGTGCCACACGGACAGCGAACACTGAAGCTTTCTTT. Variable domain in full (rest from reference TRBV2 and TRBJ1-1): EPEVTQTPSHQVTQMGQEVILRCVPISNHLYFYWYRQILGQKVEFLVSFYNNEISEKSEIFDDQFSVERPDGSNFTLKIRSTKLEDSAMYFCATRTANTEAFFGQGTRLTVV.

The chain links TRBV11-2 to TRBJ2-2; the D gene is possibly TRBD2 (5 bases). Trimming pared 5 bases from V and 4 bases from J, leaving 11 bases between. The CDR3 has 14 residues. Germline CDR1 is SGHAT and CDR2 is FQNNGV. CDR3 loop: CASSPVRGTGELFF. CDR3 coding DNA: TGTGCCAGCAGCCCCGTCCGGGGCACCGGGGAGCTGTTTTTT.

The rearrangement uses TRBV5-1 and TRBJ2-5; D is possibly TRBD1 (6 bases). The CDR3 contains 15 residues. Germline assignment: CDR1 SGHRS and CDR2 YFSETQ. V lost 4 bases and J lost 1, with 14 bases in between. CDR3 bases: TGCGCCAGCAGCCCAATCCCGGACAGCCAAGAGACCCAGTACTTC. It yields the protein CASSPIPDSQETQYF.

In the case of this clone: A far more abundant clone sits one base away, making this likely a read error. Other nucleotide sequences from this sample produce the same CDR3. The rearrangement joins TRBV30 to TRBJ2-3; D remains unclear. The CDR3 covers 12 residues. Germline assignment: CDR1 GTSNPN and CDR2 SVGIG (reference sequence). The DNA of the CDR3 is TGTGCTTCCACCTGGGCCCATTCTACGCAGTATTTT. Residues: CASTWAHSTQYF.

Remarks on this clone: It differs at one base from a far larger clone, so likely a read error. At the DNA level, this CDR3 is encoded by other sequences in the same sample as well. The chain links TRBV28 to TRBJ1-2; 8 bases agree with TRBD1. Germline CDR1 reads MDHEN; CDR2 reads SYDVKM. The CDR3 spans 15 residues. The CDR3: CASRGAGTGLGGYTF. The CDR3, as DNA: TGTGCTAGCCGAGGAGCCGGGACAGGACTTGGTGGCTACACCTTC.

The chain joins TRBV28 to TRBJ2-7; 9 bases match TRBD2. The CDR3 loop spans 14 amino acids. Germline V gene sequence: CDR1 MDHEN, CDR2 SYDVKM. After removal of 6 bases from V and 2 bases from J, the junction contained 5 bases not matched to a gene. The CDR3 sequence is CASRRLAETYEQYF. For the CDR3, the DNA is TGTGCCAGCAGACGACTAGCGGAGACCTACGAGCAGTACTTC.

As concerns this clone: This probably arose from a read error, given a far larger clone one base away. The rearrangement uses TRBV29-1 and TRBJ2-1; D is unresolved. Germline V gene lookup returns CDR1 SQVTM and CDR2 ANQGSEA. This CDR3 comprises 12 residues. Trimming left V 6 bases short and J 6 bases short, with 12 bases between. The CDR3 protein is CSVVERTNEQFF. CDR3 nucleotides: TGCAGCGTCGTGGAAAGGACCAATGAGCAGTTCTTC.

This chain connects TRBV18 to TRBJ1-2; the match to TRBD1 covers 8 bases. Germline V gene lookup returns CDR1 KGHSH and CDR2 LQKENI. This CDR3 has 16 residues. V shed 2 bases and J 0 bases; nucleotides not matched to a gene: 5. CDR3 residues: CASSPTGQGANYGYTF. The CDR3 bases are TGTGCCAGCTCACCAACCGGACAGGGAGCTAACTATGGCTACACCTTC.

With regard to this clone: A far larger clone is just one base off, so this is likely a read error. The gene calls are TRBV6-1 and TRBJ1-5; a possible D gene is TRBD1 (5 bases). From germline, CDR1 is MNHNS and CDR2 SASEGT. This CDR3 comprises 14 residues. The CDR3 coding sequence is TGTGCCATCAGTTCAGTGGGGCCCAATCAGCCCCAGCATTTT. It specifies CAISSVGPNQPQHF.

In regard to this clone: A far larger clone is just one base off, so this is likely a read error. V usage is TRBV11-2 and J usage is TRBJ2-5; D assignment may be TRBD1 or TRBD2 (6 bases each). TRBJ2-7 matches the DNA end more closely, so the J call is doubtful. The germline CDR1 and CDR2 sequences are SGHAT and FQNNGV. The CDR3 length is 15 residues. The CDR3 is CASSKVRGRSYEQYF. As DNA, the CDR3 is TGTGCCAGCAGCAAAGTTCGGGGGCGTAGCTACGAGCAGTACTTC.

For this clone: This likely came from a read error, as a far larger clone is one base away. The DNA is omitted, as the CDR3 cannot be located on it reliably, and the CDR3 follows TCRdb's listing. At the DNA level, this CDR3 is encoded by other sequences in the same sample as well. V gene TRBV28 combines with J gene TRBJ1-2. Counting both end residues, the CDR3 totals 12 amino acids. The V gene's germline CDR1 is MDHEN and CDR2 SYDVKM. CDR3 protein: CASSNSVGEGTF.

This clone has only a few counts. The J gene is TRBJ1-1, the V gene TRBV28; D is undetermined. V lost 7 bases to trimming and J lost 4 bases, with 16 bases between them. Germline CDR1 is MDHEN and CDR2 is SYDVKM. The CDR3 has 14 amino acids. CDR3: CASNRRRVGTEAFF. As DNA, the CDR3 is TGTGCCAGCAATCGGCGGAGGGTTGGCACTGAAGCTTTCTTT. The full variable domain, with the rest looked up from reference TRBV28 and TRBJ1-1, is DVKVTQSSRYLVKRTGEKVFLECVQDMDHENMFWYRQDPGLGLRLIYFSYDVKMKEKGDIPEGYSVSREKKERFSLILESASTNQTSMYLCASNRRRVGTEAFFGQGTRLTVV.

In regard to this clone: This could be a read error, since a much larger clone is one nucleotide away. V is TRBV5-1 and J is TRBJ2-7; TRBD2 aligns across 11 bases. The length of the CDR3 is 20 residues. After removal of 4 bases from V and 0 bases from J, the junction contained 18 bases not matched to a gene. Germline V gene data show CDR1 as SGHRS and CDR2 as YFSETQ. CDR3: CASSDLPTSGSGALSYEQYF. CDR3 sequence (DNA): TGCGCCAGCAGCGACCTACCAACTAGCGGGAGTGGTGCCCTCTCCTACGAGCAGTACTTC.

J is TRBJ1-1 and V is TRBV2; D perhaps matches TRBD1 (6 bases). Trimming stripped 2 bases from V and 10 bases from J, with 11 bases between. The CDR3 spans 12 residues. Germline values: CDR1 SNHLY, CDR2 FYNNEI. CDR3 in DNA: TGTGCCAGCAGTGAATGGGGAGGGGGAGCTTTCTTT. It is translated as CASSEWGGGAFF.

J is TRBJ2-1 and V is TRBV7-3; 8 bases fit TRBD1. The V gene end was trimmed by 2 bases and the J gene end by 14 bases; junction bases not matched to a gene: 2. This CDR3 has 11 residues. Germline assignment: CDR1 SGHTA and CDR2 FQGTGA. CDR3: CASSLGQGKFF. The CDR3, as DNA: TGTGCCAGCAGCTTAGGACAGGGAAAGTTCTTC.

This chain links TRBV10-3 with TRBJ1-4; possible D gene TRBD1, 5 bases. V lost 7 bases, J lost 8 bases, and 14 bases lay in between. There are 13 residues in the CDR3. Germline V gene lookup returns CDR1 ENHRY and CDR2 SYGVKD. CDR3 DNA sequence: TGTGCCATCAAAGGAGCAGGGATGGAAAAACTGTTTTTT. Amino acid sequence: CAIKGAGMEKLFF.

CDR3 loop: CAWSVPGRRYEQYF. CDR3 in DNA: TGTGCCTGGAGTGTACCGGGCAGAAGATACGAGCAGTACTTC. The chain uses TRBV30 and TRBJ2-7; D call uncertain. In germline, CDR1 is GTSNPN, CDR2 SVGIG (reference sequence). CDR3 length: 14 residues. With 0 bases removed from V and 4 bases from J, the gap between germline ends came to 13 bases. Based on the CDR3 plus reference TRBV30 and TRBJ2-7, the full variable domain is SQTIHQWPATLVQPVGSPLSLECTVEGTSNPNLYWYRQAAGRGLQLLFYSVGIGQISSEVPQNLSASRPQDRQFILSSKKLLLSDSGFYLCAWSVPGRRYEQYFGPGTRLTVT.

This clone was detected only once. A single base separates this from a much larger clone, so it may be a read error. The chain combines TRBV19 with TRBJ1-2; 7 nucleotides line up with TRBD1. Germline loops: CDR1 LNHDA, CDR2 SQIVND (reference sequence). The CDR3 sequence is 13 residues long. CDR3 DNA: TGTGCCATTAGTAACCTTGACAGGGTGAGCTACACCTTC. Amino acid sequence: CAISNLDRVSYTF.

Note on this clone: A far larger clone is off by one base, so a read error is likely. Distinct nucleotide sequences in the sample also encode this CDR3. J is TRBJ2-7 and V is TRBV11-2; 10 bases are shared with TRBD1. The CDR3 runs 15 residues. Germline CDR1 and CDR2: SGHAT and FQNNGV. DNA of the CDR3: TGTGCAAGCAGCTGGAGACCGGGACAGGGGTCCGAGCAGTACTTC. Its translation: CASSWRPGQGSEQYF.

The CDR3 spells CAWGNGAGGLDEQFF. CDR3 in DNA: TGTGCCTGGGGTAATGGGGCAGGGGGCTTGGATGAGCAGTTCTTC. This chain connects TRBV30 to TRBJ2-1; 8 positions match TRBD1. This CDR3 comprises 15 residues. V lost 5 bases, J lost 8 bases, and 14 bases stayed unmatched. Germline CDR1 and CDR2: GTSNPN and SVGIG (reference sequence).

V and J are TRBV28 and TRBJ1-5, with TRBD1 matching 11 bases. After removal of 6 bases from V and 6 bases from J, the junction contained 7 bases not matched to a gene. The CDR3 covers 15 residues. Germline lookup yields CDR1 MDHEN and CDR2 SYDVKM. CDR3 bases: TGTGCCAGCAGCGACGGACAGGGGGCGATTCAGCCCCAGCATTTT. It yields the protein CASSDGQGAIQPQHF.

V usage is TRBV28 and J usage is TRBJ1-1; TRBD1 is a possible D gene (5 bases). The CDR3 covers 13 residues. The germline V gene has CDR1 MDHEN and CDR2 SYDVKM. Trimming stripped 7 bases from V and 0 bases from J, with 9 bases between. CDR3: CASKRGMNTEAFF. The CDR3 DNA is TGTGCCAGCAAGCGGGGGATGAACACTGAAGCTTTCTTT.

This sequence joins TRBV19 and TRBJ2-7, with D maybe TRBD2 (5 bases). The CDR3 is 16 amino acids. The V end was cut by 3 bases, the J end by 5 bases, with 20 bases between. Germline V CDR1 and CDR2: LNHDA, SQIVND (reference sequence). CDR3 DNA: TGTGCCAGTAGTATTAGAGGCGTCGGGGTTATCGACGAGCAGTACTTC. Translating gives CASSIRGVGVIDEQYF.

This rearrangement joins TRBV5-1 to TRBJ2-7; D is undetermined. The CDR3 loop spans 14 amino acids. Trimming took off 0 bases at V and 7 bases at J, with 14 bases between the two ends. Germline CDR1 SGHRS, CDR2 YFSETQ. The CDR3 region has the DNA TGCGCCAGCAGCTTGGGGGTAGCTTTGGGGGAGCAGTACTTC. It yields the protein CASSLGVALGEQYF.

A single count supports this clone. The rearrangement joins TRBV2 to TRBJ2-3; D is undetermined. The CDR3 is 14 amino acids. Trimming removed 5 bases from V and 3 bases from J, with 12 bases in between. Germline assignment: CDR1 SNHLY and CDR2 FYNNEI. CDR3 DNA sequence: TGTGCCAGCAGTCCCGCCTTCAGGACAGATACGCAGTATTTT. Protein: CASSPAFRTDTQYF.

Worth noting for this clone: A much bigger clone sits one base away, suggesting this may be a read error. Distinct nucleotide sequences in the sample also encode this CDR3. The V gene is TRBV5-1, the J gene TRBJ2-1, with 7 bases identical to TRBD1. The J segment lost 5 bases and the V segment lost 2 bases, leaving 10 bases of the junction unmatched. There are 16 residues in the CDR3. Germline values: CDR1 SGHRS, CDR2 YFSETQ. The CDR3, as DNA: TGCGCCAGCAGCTTTTTATCCGGTACAGGGGACAATGAGCAGTTCTTC. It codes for CASSFLSGTGDNEQFF.

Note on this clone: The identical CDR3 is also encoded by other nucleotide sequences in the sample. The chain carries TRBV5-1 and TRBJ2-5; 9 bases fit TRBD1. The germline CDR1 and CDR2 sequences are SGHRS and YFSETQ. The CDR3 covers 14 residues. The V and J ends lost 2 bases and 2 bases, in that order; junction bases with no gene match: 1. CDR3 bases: TGCGCCAGCAGCTTCGGGACAGGGCAAGAGACCCAGTACTTC. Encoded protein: CASSFGTGQETQYF.

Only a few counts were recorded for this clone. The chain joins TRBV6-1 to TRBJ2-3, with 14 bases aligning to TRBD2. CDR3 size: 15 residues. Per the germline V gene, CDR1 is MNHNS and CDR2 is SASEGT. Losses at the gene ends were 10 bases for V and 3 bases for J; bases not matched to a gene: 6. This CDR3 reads CATSGLAGGTDTQYF. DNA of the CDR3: TGTGCCACATCCGGACTAGCGGGAGGTACAGATACGCAGTATTTT.

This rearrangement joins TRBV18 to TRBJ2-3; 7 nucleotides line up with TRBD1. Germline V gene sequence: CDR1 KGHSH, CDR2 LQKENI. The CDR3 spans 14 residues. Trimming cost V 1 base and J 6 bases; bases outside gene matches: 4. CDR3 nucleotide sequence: TGTGCCAGCTCACCACAAGGGGGCGCGGATACGCAGTATTTT. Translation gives CASSPQGGADTQYF.